The 31 T cell receptor beta chains below come from one sample, sequenced in a study of CD8+ T cells in alopecia areata. Extracted RNA was reverse transcribed into cDNA, the sequencing template. The method was immunoSEQ multiplex PCR; TCRdb's version includes in-frame clones alone and lacks a portion of them. This table holds 250,000 or so clones with no singletons; the top ten claim roughly 1.2%. A panel of CD4, CD8alpha, NKG2D, NKG2ACE and other markers served to sort pooled cutaneous lymph node cells. The sequenced material came from CD4+ T cells sorted from a lymph node. The receptors were sampled from a C3H/HeJ mouse with alopecia areata. MHC haplotype of the strain: H2-k.

This clone was seen a handful of times. The listed genes are named as in mouse. The sequence runs out 4 residues before the end of the CDR3; the remainder is reconstructed from the germline J gene. Additional DNA sequences in this sample encode the identical CDR3. V and J are TRBV17 and TRBJ2-3; D perhaps matches TRBD2 (5 bases). The CDR3 runs to 14 residues. The germline V gene has CDR1 MNHDT and CDR2 YYDKIL. V was trimmed by 3 bases and J by 0 bases, leaving 7 bases between them. The CDR3 region is CASSSLGSAETLYF. The sequenced CDR3 bases are TGTGCTAGCAGTAGCCTGGGTAGTGCAGAA. Full variable domain (missing parts from reference TRBV17 and TRBJ2-3): DTTVKQNPRYKLARVGKPVNLICSQTMNHDTMYWYQKKPNQAPKLLLFYYDKILNREADTFEKFQSSRPNNSFCSLYIGSAGLEYSAMYLCASSSLGSAETLYFGSGTRLTVL.

As concerns this clone: Gene names denote mouse genes. The CDR3 end lies 4 residues beyond the end of the read and is filled in from the germline J gene. The chain couples TRBV29 to TRBJ2-7, with TRBD2 identical over 8 bases. Germline CDR1 MSHET, CDR2 SYDVDS. The CDR3 runs to 13 residues. CDR3 bases read: TGTGCTAGCAGTTACCTGGGGGGTTAT. Translating gives CASSYLGGY. The full CDR3 reads CASSYLGGYEQYF. Supplemented by reference TRBV29 and TRBJ2-7, the full variable domain reads DMKVTQMPRYLIKRMGENVLLECGQDMSHETMYWYRQDPGLGLQLIYISYDVDSNSEGDIPKGYRVSRKKREHFSLILDSAKTNQTSVYFCASSYLGGYEQYFGPGTRLTVL.

About this clone itself: The genes and germline here are from mouse. The CDR3 end falls 4 residues outside the read, so it is completed with the germline J gene. The chain links TRBV5 to TRBJ2-2, with 8 bases matching TRBD2. This CDR3 has 15 amino acids. V was clipped by 4 bases and J by 0 bases; unmatched bases: 1. Germline V gene sequence: CDR1 LGHNA, CDR2 YNLKQL (reference sequence). CDR3 protein: CASSLDWANTGQLYF. Partial CDR3 DNA: TGTGCCAGCAGCCTGGACTGGGCAAACACCGGG.

The table lists this clone with many counts. Mouse germline and gene names are used. The read halts 4 residues ahead of the CDR3 end, with the missing end drawn from the germline J gene. This specimen includes other DNA sequences encoding the same CDR3. The chain carries TRBV1 and TRBJ2-5; D remains unclear. The germline CDR1 and CDR2 sequences are NSQYPW and LRSPGD (reference sequence). The CDR3 is 14 amino acids. V was shortened by 1 base and J by 0 bases, with 5 bases between the two germline ends. CDR3 protein: CTCSAGQNQDTQYF. CDR3 bases read: TGCACCTGCAGTGCAGGACAAAACCAAGAC.

Notes on this clone: Gene labels here are mouse ones. The CDR3 end falls 4 residues outside the read, so it is completed with the germline J gene. The identical CDR3 is also encoded by other nucleotide sequences in the sample. The genes are TRBV5 and TRBJ2-7; 11 bases are shared with TRBD2. There are 15 residues in the CDR3. Germline loops: CDR1 LGHNA, CDR2 YNLKQL (reference sequence). Incomplete CDR3 DNA: TGTGCCAGCAGCCAGACCGGGACTGGGGGTTAT. This codes for CASSQTGTGGY. The full CDR3 protein is CASSQTGTGGYEQYF.

Notes on this clone: The genes and germline here are from mouse. The CDR3 extends 4 residues past the end of the read, so its final part is completed from the germline J gene. The chain combines TRBV13-1 with TRBJ2-2, with D possibly being TRBD1 (7 bases). Trimming left V 3 bases short and J 3 bases short, with 12 bases between. This CDR3 has 15 residues. The V gene's germline CDR1 is NSHNY and CDR2 SYGAGN. CDR3 DNA (partial): TGTGCCAGCAGTGGAGGGGGCGCGGACACCGGG. Its translation is CASSGGGADTG. The whole CDR3 protein is CASSGGGADTGQLYF.

This clone has ten or more counts. Mouse germline and gene names are used. The read halts 4 residues ahead of the CDR3 end, with the missing end drawn from the germline J gene. The V gene is TRBV13-3, the J gene TRBJ2-3, with a tentative D call TRBD1 (6 bases). Trimming took 4 bases from V and 0 from J, leaving 9 bases between them. This CDR3 is 14 amino acids long. The V gene's germline CDR1 is NNHDY and CDR2 SYVADS. The sequenced CDR3 bases are TGTGCCAGCAGTTGGGACAATAGTGCAGAA. It specifies CASSWDNSAE. The entire CDR3 reads CASSWDNSAETLYF.

Concerning this clone: Gene names are mouse gene names. The CDR3 extends 4 residues past the end of the read, so its final part is completed from the germline J gene. The V and J genes are TRBV29 and TRBJ2-1; 12 nucleotides agree with TRBD2. The germline CDR1 and CDR2 sequences are MSHET and SYDVDS. This CDR3 is 13 amino acids long. Trimming at V came to 8 bases and at J to 4 bases, leaving 0 bases not matched to a gene. Incomplete CDR3 DNA: TGTGCTAGCGGGACTGGGGGGTATGCT. Its protein is CASGTGGYA. The whole CDR3 region reads CASGTGGYAEQFF.

Comment on this clone: Gene and germline names: mouse. The read terminates 4 residues before the CDR3 end, so the remaining end is supplied by the germline J gene. This chain connects TRBV19 to TRBJ2-1, with D perhaps matching TRBD2 (6 bases). The CDR3 runs 13 residues. CDR1 is FNHDT and CDR2 is SITEND in the germline V gene (reference sequence). The chain's CDR3 is CASSIGGEAEQFF. The CDR3 bases that were read are TGTGCCAGCAGTATAGGGGGGGAGGCT.

This clone occurred a few times. Mouse gene names and germline throughout. From the germline J gene comes the end of the CDR3, since the read stops 4 residues before it. This sequence joins TRBV1 and TRBJ1-1, with 10 bases matching TRBD1. V lost 4 bases, J lost 4 bases, and 6 bases stayed unmatched. This CDR3 spans 15 amino acids. Germline V gene data show CDR1 as NSQYPW and CDR2 as LRSPGD (reference sequence). The CDR3 is CTCSGQGARGTEVFF. The CDR3 DNA, read in part, is TGCACCTGCAGTGGACAGGGGGCGCGAGGCACA. The entire variable domain, with the rest obtained from reference TRBV1 and TRBJ1-1, is as follows: VTLLEQNPRWRLVPRGQAVNLRCILKNSQYPWMSWYQQDLQKQLQWLFTLRSPGDKEVKSLPGADYLATRVTDTELRLQVANMSQGRTLYCTCSGQGARGTEVFFGKGTRLTVV.

This clone was seen only a few times. Here the gene names and germline are mouse. The read terminates 4 residues before the CDR3 end, so the remaining end is supplied by the germline J gene. The sample holds other DNA sequences that translate to the same CDR3. V and J are TRBV19 and TRBJ2-1; 8 nucleotides align to TRBD1. This CDR3 region has 13 residues. The germline CDR1 and CDR2 sequences are FNHDT and SITEND (reference sequence). The sequenced part of the CDR3 DNA is TGTGCCAGCAGTATCCAGGGGGCTACT. Amino acids: CASSIQGAT. The full-length CDR3 reads as CASSIQGATEQFF.

Only a few counts were recorded for this clone. The genes and germline here are from mouse. Read data end 4 residues before the CDR3 end; the end is taken from the germline J gene. This chain joins TRBV13-1 and TRBJ2-1; 12 positions agree with TRBD2. CDR3 length: 17 amino acids. Germline trimming cut 3 bases from V and 1 base from J; bases unmatched to any gene: 5. Germline loops: CDR1 NSHNY, CDR2 SYGAGN. CDR3 protein: CASSGGTGGRNYAEQFF. The covered CDR3 bases are TGTGCCAGCAGTGGCGGGACTGGGGGGAGGAACTATGCT.

This clone has a handful of counts. Gene names follow the mouse nomenclature. The read ends 4 residues early relative to the CDR3; the germline J gene fills the gap. The J gene is TRBJ1-1, the V gene TRBV13-3; 8 bases agree with TRBD1. This CDR3 contains 15 residues. Germline CDR1 is NNHDY and CDR2 is SYVADS. The junction had 3 bases not matched to a gene; V was cut back by 2 bases and J by 0 bases. The CDR3 bases that were read are TGTGCCAGCAGTGAACAGGGGGTCTCAAACACA. Translation: CASSEQGVSNT. The whole CDR3 region reads CASSEQGVSNTEVFF.

Concerning this clone: The listed genes are named as in mouse. The sequence runs out 4 residues before the end of the CDR3; the remainder is reconstructed from the germline J gene. The chain is built from TRBV19 and TRBJ2-5; maybe TRBD1 (6 bases). Germline CDR1 is FNHDT and CDR2 is SITEND (reference sequence). This CDR3 has 13 residues. The V end was cut by 6 bases, the J end by 1 base, with 9 bases between. The part of the CDR3 DNA that was read is TGTGCCAGCACGAGGACAGACCAAGAC. Protein: CASTRTDQD. The whole CDR3 sequence reads CASTRTDQDTQYF.

This clone was seen a few times. The listed genes are named as in mouse. The DNA ends 4 residues before the CDR3 does, and the rest of the CDR3 is filled in from the germline J gene. The chain has TRBV17 and TRBJ2-1; D unresolved. Germline lookup yields CDR1 MNHDT and CDR2 YYDKIL. The CDR3 sequence is 11 residues long. Trimming stripped 3 bases from V and 6 bases from J, with 3 bases between. CDR3 loop: CASSSGAEQFF. The part of the CDR3 DNA that was read is TGTGCTAGCAGTAGTGGTGCT.

In this sample, this clone turned up a few times. Gene names and germline match the mouse. The read stops 4 residues short of the end of the CDR3; the missing end is completed from the germline J gene. This rearrangement joins TRBV17 to TRBJ2-5, with 10 bases lining up with TRBD2. Germline V gene data show CDR1 as MNHDT and CDR2 as YYDKIL. CDR3 length equals 14 residues. CDR3 residues: CASSHWGGEDTQYF. The sequenced part of the CDR3 DNA is TGTGCTAGCAGTCACTGGGGGGGAGAAGAC.

This clone was seen a handful of times. Gene names are mouse gene names. The read is 3 residues too short to cover the CDR3 end, so that end is filled in from the germline J gene. This chain joins TRBV19 and TRBJ1-6, with a weak D call TRBD1 (5 bases). TRBJ1-6 is an ORF for which the function is uncertain. Per the germline V gene, CDR1 is FNHDT and CDR2 is SITEND (reference sequence). The CDR3 sequence is 14 residues long. The ends were cut back, 5 bases at V and 4 bases at J, with 10 bases in the middle. CDR3 DNA (partial): TGTGCCAGCAGCGCCGACAGTTATAATTCGCCC. It encodes CASSADSYNSP. The CDR3 reads in full as CASSADSYNSPLYF.

This clone was counted between two and nine times. Gene and germline names: mouse. This sample also contains other DNA sequences that code for the same CDR3. Incomplete CDR3 DNA: TGCACCTGCAGTGCAGAAGGCAGGGAC. Amino acids: CTCSAEGRD. The complete CDR3 sequence is CTCSAEGRDTQYF. The V call is TRBV1, the J call TRBJ2-5; no firm D call. The CDR3 is cut off 4 residues early in the read; its end comes from the germline J gene. The length of the CDR3 is 13 residues. CDR1 is NSQYPW and CDR2 is LRSPGD in the germline V gene (reference sequence).

About this clone itself: Mouse gene names apply. Sequencing ends 4 residues short of the CDR3 end; the germline J gene provides the rest. The V call is TRBV13-1, the J call TRBJ2-3; 8 positions match TRBD2. Germline lookup yields CDR1 NSHNY and CDR2 SYGAGN. V lost 0 bases and J lost 0; bases outside the gene matches: 6. The CDR3 totals 17 residues. The covered CDR3 bases are TGTGCCAGCAGTGATGTGCCCGACTGGGGTAGTGCAGAA. It yields the protein CASSDVPDWGSAE. The CDR3 in its entirety is CASSDVPDWGSAETLYF.

This clone turned up a few times. Gene labels here are mouse ones. The sequence runs out 4 residues before the end of the CDR3; the remainder is reconstructed from the germline J gene. J is TRBJ2-4 and V is TRBV13-1, with a tentative D call TRBD1 (6 bases). CDR1 and CDR2 (germline): NSHNY, SYGAGN. This CDR3 is built from 14 residues. V lost 3 bases and J lost 2, with 10 bases in between. CDR3 bases read: TGTGCCAGCAGTGGCCGGGACAATCAAAAC. Encoded protein: CASSGRDNQN. The whole CDR3 is CASSGRDNQNTLYF.

This clone was seen a few times. Mouse names are used for the genes. The read ends 4 residues before the CDR3 terminus; that terminus is restored from the germline J gene. Other DNA sequences in this specimen translate into the identical CDR3. The V gene is TRBV31, the J gene TRBJ2-3, with TRBD2 identical over 7 bases. The germline V gene encodes CDR1 GKSSPN and CDR2 SITVG. This CDR3 is 14 amino acids long. The V and J ends lost 0 bases and 1 base, in that order; junction bases with no gene match: 1. CDR3 sequence: CAWSLLGGAETLYF. The covered CDR3 bases are TGTGCCTGGAGTCTCCTGGGGGGTGCAGAA.

Comment on this clone: The listed genes are named as in mouse. Coverage ceases 4 residues before the CDR3 finishes, and the germline J gene fills in the end. This chain links TRBV13-1 with TRBJ2-1; no definite D call. Germline V gene lookup returns CDR1 NSHNY and CDR2 SYGAGN. Between the trimmed V and J ends, which lost 2 bases and 0 bases, there was a span of 12 bases. The CDR3 runs 16 residues. CDR3 DNA (partial): TGTGCCAGCAGTGACCTGACAAAACATAACTATGCT. Protein sequence: CASSDLTKHNYA. The CDR3 as a whole reads CASSDLTKHNYAEQFF.

This clone was counted between two and nine times. Genes and germline come from the mouse. The sequenced part of the CDR3 DNA is TGTGCCTGGACGACAGGGGTAAACTCC. Its translation: CAWTTGVNS. The entire CDR3 is CAWTTGVNSDYTF. The chain joins TRBV31 to TRBJ1-2, with TRBD1 identical over 8 bases. The read terminates 4 residues ahead of where the CDR3 ends, so the germline J gene completes it. V trimming: 4 bases; J trimming: 1 base; junction bases outside the gene matches: 2. The CDR3 sequence is 13 residues long. Germline-derived CDR1 and CDR2 are GKSSPN and SITVG.

This clone was counted between two and nine times. Genes here carry mouse names. The read ends 3 residues shy of where the CDR3 ends; the end is completed using the germline J gene. The rearrangement uses TRBV19 and TRBJ1-6; D unclear. TRBJ1-6 is recorded as an ORF, its role being uncertain. The ends were cut back, 3 bases at V and 3 bases at J, with 4 bases in the middle. Germline lookup yields CDR1 FNHDT and CDR2 SITEND (reference sequence). The CDR3 spans 13 residues. The CDR3 reads CASSTSYNSPLYF. The DNA read from the CDR3 is TGTGCCAGCAGTACCAGCTATAATTCGCCC.

Note on this clone: The genes are named according to mouse. The observed sequence ends 4 residues before the CDR3 terminus, with the missing tail filled in from the germline J gene. Other DNA variants within this sample encode the same CDR3. The chain couples TRBV5 to TRBJ2-5, with TRBD1 matching 11 bases. This CDR3 contains 14 residues. Germline V gene data show CDR1 as LGHNA and CDR2 as YNLKQL (reference sequence). CDR3 sequence: CASSPRDRGDTQYF. The part of the CDR3 DNA that was read is TGTGCCAGCAGCCCCCGGGACAGGGGGGAC.

This clone appeared a few times. Possible read error: a much larger clone is one base away. Gene and germline names: mouse. The read ends 4 residues early relative to the CDR3; the germline J gene fills the gap. The rearrangement joins TRBV13-3 to TRBJ1-1; 8 nucleotides align to TRBD1. The CDR3 is 13 residues long. V was clipped by 2 bases and J by 3 bases; unmatched bases: 0. The germline gives CDR1 NNHDY, CDR2 SYVADS. The CDR3 loop reads CASSETGDTEVFF. The CDR3 DNA, read in part, is TGTGCCAGCAGTGAGACAGGGGACACA.

This clone was seen a few times. Gene and germline names: mouse. The read falls 4 residues short of the CDR3 end, and the missing part is taken from the germline J gene. The chain employs TRBV19 and TRBJ2-1; D is unclear. The length of the CDR3 is 14 residues. Germline V lookup: CDR1 FNHDT, CDR2 SITEND (reference sequence). V dropped 3 bases and J dropped 0 bases, with 7 bases sitting between them. The CDR3 reads CASSKQPNYAEQFF. The CDR3 bases that were read are TGTGCCAGCAGTAAACAGCCTAACTATGCT.

This clone was seen more than once but under ten times. Gene names and germline match the mouse. The missing CDR3 end, 4 residues past where the read stops, is filled in from the germline J gene. The J gene is TRBJ2-1, the V gene TRBV29, with 8 positions matching TRBD2. The CDR3 totals 15 residues. J lost 3 bases, V lost 0 bases, and 1 base had no gene match. Germline CDR1 and CDR2: MSHET and SYDVDS. CDR3 region: CASSLSGGGYAEQFF. CDR3 bases read: TGTGCTAGCAGTTTATCTGGGGGGGGCTATGCT.

This clone was detected only a few times. Mouse germline and gene names are used. The CDR3 extends 4 residues past the end of the read, so its final part is completed from the germline J gene. In the same sample, other DNA sequences code for this CDR3. The chain uses TRBV19 and TRBJ2-1; 8 nucleotides match TRBD2. This CDR3 spans 14 amino acids. The V segment lost 6 bases and the J segment 1 base; nucleotides outside the gene matches: 3. CDR1 is FNHDT, CDR2 SITEND, per germline (reference sequence). The CDR3 sequence: CASTNWGNYAEQFF. Partial CDR3 DNA: TGTGCCAGCACCAACTGGGGGAACTATGCT.

This clone has at least ten counts. The genes and germline here are from mouse. The read comes to an end 4 residues before the CDR3 does, leaving the germline J gene to fill in the end. The V gene is TRBV13-3, the J gene TRBJ2-3; TRBD1 matches 8 bases. CDR1 and CDR2 (germline): NNHDY, SYVADS. The CDR3 consists of 14 residues. V lost 0 bases to trimming and J lost 4 bases; unmatched junction nucleotides: 1. The CDR3 sequence is CASSDGTGPETLYF. Partial CDR3 DNA: TGTGCCAGCAGTGATGGGACAGGGCCAGAA.

Only a few counts were recorded for this clone. Mouse gene names apply. The read ends 4 residues before the CDR3 terminus; that terminus is restored from the germline J gene. This CDR3 is also generated by other DNA sequences in the sample. V is TRBV13-1 and J is TRBJ2-3; tentatively, D is TRBD2 (6 bases). V dropped 2 bases and J dropped 0 bases, with 10 bases sitting between them. CDR1 is NSHNY, CDR2 SYGAGN, per germline. The length of the CDR3 is 15 residues. The CDR3 loop is CASSETGPSAETLYF. The sequenced CDR3 bases are TGTGCCAGCAGTGAGACTGGCCCTAGTGCAGAA.